This TCR beta chain is drawn from a study of shared clonotypes between healthy human individuals. General study points: Sampling covered nothing but blood. Tissue TCR repertoires likely differ from those found in blood.

Repertoires were generated with immunoSEQ multiplex PCR, while TCRdb's copy carries only in-frame clones and drops some. The sample shows 1,400,000 or so clones, around 98.5% of them seen only once. As for this clone: Its antigen remains unknown.

The CDR3 covers 13 residues. CDR1 and CDR2 (germline): MNHNS, SASEGT. Trimming at V came to 2 bases and at J to 12 bases, leaving 2 bases not matched to a gene. The chain employs TRBV6-1 and TRBJ2-1, with 12 positions matching TRBD2. The sequence was collected from a man under 40 in good health. Sequenced material: naive CD4+ T cells sorted from blood. Subset meaning: CD45RA+ positively selected. The CDR3 region is CASSEMGLAGQFF. The CDR3 nucleotides are TGTGCCAGCAGTGAAATGGGACTAGCGGGGCAGTTCTTC.